This TCR beta chain comes out of a study of cytomegalovirus exposure and HLA in healthy donors. PCR amplification relied on 60 Vbeta primers (plus 13 Jbeta primers). TCRdb keeps only in-frame clones here, not all; method: immunoSEQ multiplex PCR. The sample has fewer than 200,000 clones, 75% to 80% seen once. Only a few counts were recorded for this clone. The CDR3 is made up of 14 amino acids. Germline CDR1 and CDR2: LGHNA and YNFKEQ. Trimming left V 1 base short and J 4 bases short, with 10 bases between. The sample comprised PBMCs. The chain is built from TRBV4-2 and TRBJ2-5, with a possible D match to TRBD2 (5 bases). This clonotype originated in a middle-aged man in good health and CMV-seropositive. CDR3 nucleotides: TGTGCCAGCAGCCAAGGACAAGGGAGAGAGACCCAGTACTTC. Encoded protein: CASSQGQGRETQYF.